The 20 T cell receptor beta chains below were found in one sample sequenced in a study of CD8+CD57+ T cells in acquired aplastic anemia. Researchers used genomic DNA as the template to profile TCR beta VDJ and CDR3. TCRdb re-derived calls from the reads in MiXCR, one entry per CDR3 protein. The sample holds 40,000 or so distinct CDR3 sequences, more than 75% seen once. Source material: sorted CD4+, CD8+, or CD8+CD57+ T cells (not recorded which) from PBMCs. These receptors all come from a human donor in good health, serving as a control.

This chain connects TRBV14 to TRBJ2-7, with D possibly matching TRBD2 (6 bases). The CDR3 runs 13 residues. V lost 0 bases, J lost 3 bases, and 6 bases lay in between. Germline V gene data show CDR1 as SGHDN and CDR2 as FVKESK. The chain's CDR3 is CASSQEEGYEQYF. DNA of the CDR3: TGTGCCAGCAGCCAAGAGGAGGGCTACGAGCAGTACTTC.

This chain links TRBV19 with TRBJ1-2; 7 positions match TRBD1. Germline values: CDR1 LNHDA, CDR2 SQIVND (reference sequence). There are 16 residues in the CDR3. After removal of 3 bases from V and 0 bases from J, the junction contained 7 bases not matched to a gene. Written as DNA, the CDR3 is TGTGCCAGTAGTATCCCCGGGACAGCCACTAACTATGGCTACACCTTC. This translates into CASSIPGTATNYGYTF. Using reference TRBV19 and TRBJ1-2 for the parts outside the CDR3, the full variable domain is DGGITQSPKYLFRKEGQNVTLSCEQNLNHDAMYWYRQDPGQGLRLIYYSQIVNDFQKGDIAEGYSVSREKKESFPLTVTSAQKNPTAFYLCASSIPGTATNYGYTFGSGTRLTVV.

CDR3 residues: CASRSWDSTSYEQYF. DNA for the CDR3: TGTGCCAGCAGGAGCTGGGACTCCACTTCCTACGAGCAGTACTTC. The V call is TRBV2, the J call TRBJ2-7, with D perhaps TRBD2 (6 bases). CDR3 size: 15 residues. Germline loops: CDR1 SNHLY, CDR2 FYNNEI. With 6 bases removed from V and 1 base from J, the gap between germline ends came to 16 bases.

V gene TRBV19 combines with J gene TRBJ1-6; D unresolved. Germline loops: CDR1 LNHDA, CDR2 SQIVND (reference sequence). V was clipped by 5 bases and J by 15 bases, with 14 bases between them. This CDR3 spans 12 amino acids. Written as DNA, the CDR3 is TGTGCCAGTAGTCCTCAGACCGGCAACCTCCACTTT. Translating it yields CASSPQTGNLHF.

The CDR3 nucleotides read TGTGCCACCTCGGGTGCAACTAATGAAAAACTGTTTTTT. Protein product: CATSGATNEKLFF. The V and J genes are TRBV10-3 and TRBJ1-4; no reliable D call. CDR3 length: 13 residues. V was shortened by 10 bases and J by 0 bases, with 9 bases between the two germline ends. From germline, CDR1 is ENHRY and CDR2 SYGVKD.

This clonotype was recorded at least ten times. The rearrangement links TRBV7-9 to TRBJ1-5; no firm D call. Per the germline V gene, CDR1 is SEHNR and CDR2 is FQNEAQ (reference sequence). The CDR3 runs 12 residues. V lost 3 bases, J lost 5 bases, and 5 bases lay in between. The CDR3 region has the DNA TGTGCCAGCAGCTTCCCAGATCAGCCCCAGCATTTT. This translates into CASSFPDQPQHF.

This chain connects TRBV12-3 or TRBV12-4 to TRBJ1-6; 10 bases map to TRBD1. The CDR3 consists of 16 residues. V was clipped by 1 base and J by 6 bases; unmatched bases: 3. The CDR3 loop reads CASSLGQGAVNSPLHF. For the CDR3, the DNA is TGTGCCAGCAGTTTAGGACAGGGGGCGGTTAATTCACCCCTCCACTTT.

This chain connects TRBV24-1 to TRBJ2-7, with 10 bases fitting TRBD2. V lost 11 bases to trimming and J lost 0 bases; unmatched junction nucleotides: 15. The CDR3 contains 17 residues. The germline V gene has CDR1 KGHDR and CDR2 SFDVKD. The CDR3 is CASSQALAGASSYEQYF. CDR3 DNA: TGTGCCAGCAGCCAAGCGCTAGCGGGGGCTAGCTCCTACGAGCAGTACTTC.

The V gene is TRBV29-1, the J gene TRBJ2-7, with no clear D. CDR1 is SQVTM, CDR2 ANQGSEA, per germline. The V end was cut by 3 bases, the J end by 0 bases, with 6 bases between. The CDR3 loop spans 12 amino acids. The CDR3 bases are TGCAGCGTTGAGCATAGCTCCTACGAGCAGTACTTC. Its translation is CSVEHSSYEQYF.

This clonotype rates as medium-sized. V gene TRBV4-3 combines with J gene TRBJ2-1; 10 positions match TRBD1. In germline, CDR1 is LGHNA, CDR2 YSLEER. The CDR3 sequence is 15 residues long. V was pared by 3 bases and J by 7 bases, with 6 bases of the junction left unmatched. In nucleotides, the CDR3 is TGCGCCAGCAGCCACGACAGGGGGCATTCAAATGAGCAGTTCTTC. Protein product: CASSHDRGHSNEQFF.

In this sample, this clonotype turned up once. V is TRBV7-6 and J is TRBJ2-7, with D unresolved. CDR1 is SGHVS, CDR2 FNYEAQ, per germline. CDR3 length: 13 amino acids. The V gene lost 0 bases and the J gene lost 4 bases, with 7 bases spanning the gap. Written as DNA, the CDR3 is TGTGCCAGCAGCTTAGCCAGCGATTACGAGCAGTACTTC. Translated, it gives CASSLASDYEQYF.

This clonotype was counted a single time. The chain couples TRBV12-3 or TRBV12-4 to TRBJ1-2; 9 bases map to TRBD1. The CDR3 extends over 14 amino acids. The J segment lost 4 bases and the V segment lost 8 bases, leaving 8 bases of the junction unmatched. The CDR3 spells CASRPGTGSYGYTF. CDR3 sequence (DNA): TGTGCCAGCCGGCCCGGGACAGGGTCCTATGGCTACACCTTC.

This clonotype was seen a few times. This rearrangement joins TRBV10-3 to TRBJ1-5; no clear D gene. This CDR3 region has 18 residues. The V gene lost 2 bases and the J gene lost 5 bases, with 22 bases spanning the gap. Germline assignment: CDR1 ENHRY and CDR2 SYGVKD. CDR3 coding DNA: TGTGCCATCAGTGAGGCCCGGGAAAAACGGTCACTGTATCAGCCCCAGCATTTT. Translated, it gives CAISEAREKRSLYQPQHF.

The sample holds a few counts of this clonotype. V usage is TRBV24-1 and J usage is TRBJ1-3, with D uncertain. The CDR3 is 13 residues long. Trimming cost V 4 bases and J 4 bases, with 7 bases left between them. Germline loops: CDR1 KGHDR, CDR2 SFDVKD. The CDR3 DNA reads as TGTGCCACCAGTGAGGGCCTCGGAAACACCATATATTTT. Translating gives CATSEGLGNTIYF.

This clonotype was seen a single time. The chain links TRBV10-2 to TRBJ2-5, with 14 bases that match TRBD2. After removal of 6 bases from V and 5 bases from J, the junction contained 5 bases not matched to a gene. This CDR3 contains 15 residues. Per the germline V gene, CDR1 is WSHSY and CDR2 is SAAADI. CDR3 sequence: CASSLTSGRDETQYF. Here the CDR3 DNA reads TGCGCCAGCAGCCTGACTAGCGGGAGGGATGAGACCCAGTACTTC.

The chain carries TRBV7-2 and TRBJ1-2; no clear D. Germline values: CDR1 SGHTA, CDR2 FQGNSA. CDR3 length equals 13 residues. The V gene lost 1 base and the J gene lost 7 bases, with 10 bases spanning the gap. The CDR3 nucleotides are TGTGCCAGCAGCTTAGGGTCTGTAGCTGGCTACACCTTC. This codes for CASSLGSVAGYTF.

The V and J genes are TRBV2 and TRBJ1-6; D remains unclear. Trimming removed 6 bases from V and 0 bases from J, with 6 bases in between. Looked up from germline, CDR1 is SNHLY and CDR2 is FYNNEI. The CDR3 loop spans 14 amino acids. CDR3: CASRQSSYNSPLHF. CDR3 nucleotide sequence: TGTGCCAGCAGACAGAGCTCCTATAATTCACCCCTCCACTTT.

The rearrangement uses TRBV2 and TRBJ1-2, with D unclear. V lost 4 bases to trimming and J lost 7 bases, with 10 bases between them. The length of the CDR3 is 12 residues. Germline loops: CDR1 SNHLY, CDR2 FYNNEI. CDR3 amino acids: CASSASGVGYTF. DNA for the CDR3: TGTGCCAGCAGTGCATCCGGGGTTGGCTACACCTTC.

Only one count was recorded for this clonotype. The rearrangement uses TRBV19 and TRBJ2-1; 11 bases are shared with TRBD2. From germline, CDR1 is LNHDA and CDR2 SQIVND (reference sequence). This CDR3 contains 15 residues. Germline trimming cut 2 bases from V and 7 bases from J; bases unmatched to any gene: 4. CDR3 sequence reads: CASSIIAGGPNEQFF. The DNA for the CDR3 is TGTGCCAGTAGTATAATAGCGGGGGGGCCGAATGAGCAGTTCTTC.

This clonotype qualifies as medium-sized (0.01 to 0.1%). The CDR3 is CASSWGEGYGYTF. The CDR3 nucleotides read TGTGCCAGCAGCTGGGGTGAAGGGTATGGCTACACCTTC. This chain links TRBV13 with TRBJ1-2; unclear D gene. Trimming stripped 4 bases from V and 5 bases from J, with 11 bases between. This CDR3 is 13 amino acids long. Looked up from germline, CDR1 is PRHDT and CDR2 is FYEKMQ (reference sequence).